These 9 T cell receptor beta chains were sequenced from one sample in a study of long-term antiretroviral therapy in people with HIV (dated by TCRdb to the early 2020s). Sequencing of the TRB variable region was done with the immunoSEQ hsTCRB v3.0 assay at survey level resolution. The source is immuneACCESS, and TCRdb retained only in-frame sequences with V and J called. Part of the clones is not carried over; for the studies checked, unresolved V genes explain less than half of this, and the remainder is unexplained. Here the sample has 17,000 or so clones; roughly four fifths occur a single time. Jointly, the top ten make up approximately 9.1% of the sample. This specimen was unsorted PBMCs, taken 0.3 years after starting antiretroviral therapy. These receptors were taken from a man between 18 and 35 years old with HIV.

J is TRBJ1-2 and V is TRBV5-1; maybe TRBD1 (6 bases). The V end lost 5 bases, the J end lost 4 bases, and 15 bases lay between the germline ends. The CDR3 loop spans 14 amino acids. Per germline, CDR1 SGHRS and CDR2 YFSETQ. This chain's CDR3 is CASRVIGQSYGYTF. The CDR3 nucleotides are TGCGCCAGCAGGGTAATAGGACAGTCCTATGGCTACACCTTC.

J is TRBJ1-4 and V is TRBV5-4; 10 positions match TRBD1. Per the germline V gene, CDR1 is SGHNT and CDR2 is YYREEE (reference sequence). CDR3 length: 15 residues. With 0 bases clipped from V and 6 bases from J, the junction kept 2 bases outside the gene matches. The CDR3 is CASSLGGQGDEKLFF. The DNA of the CDR3 is TGTGCCAGCAGCTTGGGCGGACAGGGGGATGAAAAACTGTTTTTT. Filled out from reference TRBV5-4 and TRBJ1-4, the complete variable domain reads ETGVTQSPTHLIKTRGQQVTLRCSSQSGHNTVSWYQQALGQGPQFIFQYYREEENGRGNFPPRFSGLQFPNYSSELNVNALELDDSALYLCASSLGGQGDEKLFFGSGTQLSVL.

The CDR3 is CAISESTGGRYGYTF. CDR3 nucleotides: TGTGCCATCAGTGAGTCCACAGGAGGACGCTATGGCTACACCTTC. J is TRBJ1-2 and V is TRBV10-3, with D perhaps TRBD1 (5 bases). The germline gives CDR1 ENHRY, CDR2 SYGVKD. There are 15 residues in the CDR3. V was trimmed by 0 bases and J by 4 bases, leaving 12 bases between them.

This chain links TRBV11-2 with TRBJ2-5; D might be TRBD1 (6 bases). CDR3 size: 15 residues. Germline-derived CDR1 and CDR2 are SGHAT and FQNNGV. Trimming shortened V by 5 bases and J by 2 bases, and 15 bases separated the two germline ends. This CDR3 reads CASSPQGTIQETQYF. CDR3 nucleotides: TGTGCCAGCAGCCCGCAGGGGACCATACAAGAGACCCAGTACTTC. The full variable domain, in which reference TRBV11-2 and TRBJ2-5 provide the parts outside the CDR3, is EAGVAQSPRYKIIEKRQSVAFWCNPISGHATLYWYQQILGQGPKLLIQFQNNGVVDDSQLPKDRFSAERLKGVDSTLKIQPAKLEDSAVYLCASSPQGTIQETQYFGPGTRLLVL.

The rearrangement joins TRBV15 to TRBJ1-2; weak D call: TRBD1 (6 bases). This CDR3 has 13 amino acids. The germline V gene has CDR1 LNHNV and CDR2 YYDKDF (reference sequence). V lost 6 bases and J 8 bases, leaving 16 bases between the germline ends. The CDR3 sequence: CATSSTGFDGYTF. In DNA, the CDR3 is TGTGCCACCAGTAGCACAGGGTTCGACGGCTACACCTTC.

J is TRBJ1-2 and V is TRBV5-1; D unresolved. This CDR3 has 14 residues. V lost 1 base and J lost 8, with 15 bases in between. Germline V gene lookup returns CDR1 SGHRS and CDR2 YFSETQ. CDR3 in DNA: TGCGCCAGCAGCTTGTATGGGGAGGTGCGCGGCTACACCTTC. This translates into CASSLYGEVRGYTF.

The chain employs TRBV28 and TRBJ2-2, with 7 bases identical to TRBD2. V shed 5 bases and J 3 bases; nucleotides not matched to a gene: 3. The CDR3 extends over 14 amino acids. Germline values: CDR1 MDHEN, CDR2 SYDVKM. CDR3 in DNA: TGTGCCAGCAGTCGGGGGGTAGACACCGGGGAGCTGTTTTTT. Protein product: CASSRGVDTGELFF.

The rearrangement links TRBV4-1 to TRBJ1-6; no definite D call. The CDR3 covers 15 residues. V was clipped by 4 bases and J by 7 bases, with 14 bases between them. The germline V gene encodes CDR1 MGHRA and CDR2 YSYEKL. CDR3 sequence (DNA): TGCGCCAGCAGCCCCCGGGTTGGGCTAAATTCACCCCTCCACTTT. This encodes CASSPRVGLNSPLHF.

The chain employs TRBV27 and TRBJ1-5, with D perhaps TRBD1 (5 bases). In germline, CDR1 is MNHEY, CDR2 SMNVEV (reference sequence). The germline V and J ends were trimmed by 2 bases and 9 bases, with 17 bases remaining between them. The CDR3 runs 15 residues. The CDR3 is CASSLKRGLGMPQHF. As DNA, the CDR3 is TGTGCCAGCAGTTTAAAGCGGGGGTTGGGTATGCCCCAGCATTTT.